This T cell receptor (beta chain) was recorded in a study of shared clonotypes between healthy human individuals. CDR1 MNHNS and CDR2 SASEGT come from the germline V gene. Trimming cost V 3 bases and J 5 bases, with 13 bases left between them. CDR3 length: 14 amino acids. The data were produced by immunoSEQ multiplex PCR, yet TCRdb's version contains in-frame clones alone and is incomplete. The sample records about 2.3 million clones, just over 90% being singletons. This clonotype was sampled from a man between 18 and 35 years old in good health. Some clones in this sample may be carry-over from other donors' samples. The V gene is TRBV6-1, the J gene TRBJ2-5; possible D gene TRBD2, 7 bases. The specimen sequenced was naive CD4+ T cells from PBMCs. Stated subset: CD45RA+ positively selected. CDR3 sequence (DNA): TGTGCCAGCAGTGAGGGGGGGACAATGGAGACCCAGTACTTC. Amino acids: CASSEGGTMETQYF.